This passage covers 13 T cell receptor beta chains from one sample sequenced in a study of circulating CD8 cells and anti-PD-1 response in melanoma. Each library started from roughly 15 ng of total RNA using the QIAseq Immune Repertoire TCR panel. TCRdb called the reads again in MiXCR, with one record for every CDR3 protein. The sample lists hundreds of distinct CDR3 sequences; about 11% were seen once. Four subsets defined by PD-1 and/or TIGIT were sorted from live CD3+CD8+TCRalphabeta+ cells. The source material was CD8+ T cells from PBMCs, sampled at baseline or after one month of anti-PD-1 therapy (not recorded which). These receptors originate from a human donor with melanoma.

By share of the sample, this clonotype is large. The gene calls are TRBV2 and TRBJ2-7, with 9 bases matching TRBD2. The length of the CDR3 is 15 residues. V lost 4 bases, J lost 0 bases, and 4 bases stayed unmatched. The V gene's germline CDR1 is SNHLY and CDR2 FYNNEI. The DNA for the CDR3 is TGTGCCAGCAGTGCGGTAGCGGGGGCCTCCTACGAGCAGTACTTC. Its translation: CASSAVAGASYEQYF.

V gene TRBV2 combines with J gene TRBJ1-1; no clear D. V was shortened by 1 base and J by 4 bases, with 10 bases between the two germline ends. This CDR3 is built from 14 residues. Germline values: CDR1 SNHLY, CDR2 FYNNEI. The CDR3 DNA sequence: TGTGCCAGCAGTGAAGTAGGAATGGGCACTGAAGCTTTCTTT. This codes for CASSEVGMGTEAFF.

By sample share, this clonotype is medium-sized. The J gene is TRBJ1-5, the V gene TRBV19; D may be TRBD1 (6 bases). CDR1 and CDR2 from the germline V gene are LNHDA and SQIVND (reference sequence). The CDR3 covers 15 residues. Trimming removed 1 base at V and 5 bases at J, with 12 bases between. CDR3 nucleotides: TGTGCCAGTAGTATAGGACAGGATTACTATCAGCCCCAGCATTTT. This translates into CASSIGQDYYQPQHF.

By share, this clonotype ranks as large. The V and J genes are TRBV20-1 and TRBJ2-3; 10 positions agree with TRBD2. CDR3 length: 15 residues. CDR1 and CDR2 (germline): DFQATT, SNEGSKA (reference sequence). Trimming took 3 bases from V and 2 from J; bases not matched to a gene: 5. The CDR3 spells CSASPGLADTDTQYF. CDR3 DNA sequence: TGCAGTGCTAGCCCCGGACTAGCGGACACAGATACGCAGTATTTT.

This clonotype rates as large (0.1 to 1%). J is TRBJ2-7 and V is TRBV28; D might be TRBD2 (5 bases). Deletions cut 10 bases from V and 3 bases from J, with 19 bases between. There are 14 residues in the CDR3. The germline V gene has CDR1 MDHEN and CDR2 SYDVKM. The CDR3 bases are TGTGCCAACCACCGAGGGTCAAAGGTCTACGAGCAGTACTTC. Translated, it gives CANHRGSKVYEQYF.

As to this clonotype: A much larger clone differs by one base, so this may be a read error. This chain joins TRBV28 and TRBJ2-1; 7 bases line up with TRBD2. The germline V gene has CDR1 MDHEN and CDR2 SYDVKM. The CDR3 contains 12 residues. Here the CDR3 reads CPSSLYSGEQFF. Written as DNA, the CDR3 is TGTCCCAGCAGTCTCTATAGCGGGGAGCAGTTCTTC.

By its share, this clonotype is large. The chain recombines TRBV19 with TRBJ2-1, with D perhaps being TRBD1 or TRBD2 (7 bases each). Trimming stripped 5 bases from V and 4 bases from J, with 15 bases between. The germline CDR1 and CDR2 sequences are LNHDA and SQIVND (reference sequence). CDR3 size: 15 residues. CDR3 nucleotide sequence: TGTGCCAGTAGTGCAGGGGGGGGCGCTTACAATGAGCAGTTCTTC. Residues: CASSAGGGAYNEQFF. Combining the CDR3 with reference TRBV19 and TRBJ2-1 gives the whole variable domain DGGITQSPKYLFRKEGQNVTLSCEQNLNHDAMYWYRQDPGQGLRLIYYSQIVNDFQKGDIAEGYSVSREKKESFPLTVTSAQKNPTAFYLCASSAGGGAYNEQFFGPGTRLTVL.

By frequency in the sample, this clonotype is large. This sequence joins TRBV23-1 and TRBJ2-1; D uncertain. TRBV23-1 is treated as an ORF (open reading frame) with a function not yet certain. This CDR3 contains 13 residues. Trimming shortened V by 6 bases and J by 5 bases, and 11 bases separated the two germline ends. CDR3: CASSSIFDNEQFF. The CDR3 region has the DNA TGCGCCAGCAGCTCAATATTCGACAATGAGCAGTTCTTC.

The CDR3 spells CASSAPGLASNEQFF. As DNA, the CDR3 is TGTGCCAGCAGTGCCCCGGGACTAGCGAGCAATGAGCAGTTCTTC. V and J are TRBV12-3 or TRBV12-4 and TRBJ2-1; 10 nucleotides agree with TRBD2. This CDR3 spans 15 amino acids. V lost 5 bases to trimming and J lost 6 bases; unmatched junction nucleotides: 7.

By frequency in the sample, this clonotype is large (0.1 to 1%). This chain joins TRBV20-1 and TRBJ2-1, with TRBD2 identical over 7 bases. CDR1 is DFQATT and CDR2 is SNEGSKA in the germline V gene (reference sequence). The CDR3 has 14 amino acids. The junction had 4 bases not matched to a gene; V was cut back by 3 bases and J by 2 bases. In DNA form, the CDR3 reads TGCAGTGCTAGGCTAGCGGCTCCCTACAATGAGCAGTTCTTC. It yields the protein CSARLAAPYNEQFF.

This clonotype is judged medium-sized. The V and J genes are TRBV2 and TRBJ2-7; TRBD1 matches at 10 bases. This CDR3 region has 18 residues. Germline V gene lookup returns CDR1 SNHLY and CDR2 FYNNEI. J was trimmed by 0 bases and V by 1 base; bases with no gene match: 9. CDR3 loop: CASSEDGTGAIFSYEQYF. CDR3 nucleotide sequence: TGTGCCAGCAGTGAAGATGGGACAGGGGCGATTTTCTCCTACGAGCAGTACTTC.

The chain recombines TRBV2 with TRBJ2-3, with 10 bases that match TRBD2. Per the germline V gene, CDR1 is SNHLY and CDR2 is FYNNEI. Losses at the gene ends were 3 bases for V and 7 bases for J; bases not matched to a gene: 10. The CDR3 runs 16 residues. The CDR3 region is CASSDVLAGEVYTQYF. In DNA form, the CDR3 reads TGTGCCAGCAGTGACGTCCTAGCGGGGGAGGTGTATACGCAGTATTTT.

There are a few counts of this clonotype. This sequence may be a read error, since a much larger clone differs from it by one base. The rearrangement joins TRBV27 to TRBJ1-1; TRBD1 matches at 7 bases. The germline V gene encodes CDR1 MNHEY and CDR2 SMNVEV (reference sequence). Trimming removed 5 bases from V and 5 bases from J; junction bases left unmatched: 8. This CDR3 has 14 amino acids. CDR3 DNA sequence: TGTGCCAGCAGTCCCCAGGGGGAGAGTACTGAAGCTTTCTTT. Translating it yields CASSPQGESTEAFF.